One sample yielded the 13 T cell receptor beta chains listed below, sequenced in a study of STAT5B mutations in CD4+ large granular lymphocyte leukemia. Data came from immunoSEQ multiplex PCR; TCRdb stores just in-frame clones and leaves some out. Found here are fewer than 40,000 clones, around 80% of them singletons; the top ten hold approximately 2.4%. The sequenced sample consisted of CD4+ T cells from blood buffy coats. The receptors originated from a human donor in good health.

This chain connects TRBV7-9 to TRBJ2-2; 7 bases agree with TRBD1. The germline CDR1 and CDR2 sequences are SEHNR and FQNEAQ (reference sequence). The length of the CDR3 is 16 residues. With V trimmed by 5 bases and J by 5 bases, 11 bases remained unmatched. CDR3 region: CASSHGKQGYTGELFF. The CDR3 region has the DNA TGTGCCAGCAGCCACGGGAAACAGGGGTATACCGGGGAGCTGTTTTTT. Full variable domain (remainder filled in from reference TRBV7-9 and TRBJ2-2): DTGVSQNPRHKITKRGQNVTFRCDPISEHNRLYWYRQTLGQGPEFLTYFQNEAQLEKSRLLSDRFSAERPKGSFSTLEIQRTEQGDSAMYLCASSHGKQGYTGELFFGEGSRLTVL.

The CDR3, as DNA: TGTGCCTGGAGTGTACGGGATTTGGAGCCCCAGCATTTT. Translating it yields CAWSVRDLEPQHF. This chain uses TRBV30 with TRBJ1-5; no clear D. The CDR3 is 13 residues long. V was trimmed by 0 bases and J by 8 bases, leaving 11 bases between them. Germline CDR1 GTSNPN, CDR2 SVGIG (reference sequence).

V is TRBV6-1 and J is TRBJ2-7; 8 nucleotides agree with TRBD1. The CDR3 is made up of 14 amino acids. Germline V gene sequence: CDR1 MNHNS, CDR2 SASEGT. V was clipped by 5 bases and J by 3 bases; unmatched bases: 6. The CDR3 sequence: CASSPGTGDYEQYF. The CDR3 coding sequence is TGTGCCAGCAGTCCAGGGACAGGTGACTACGAGCAGTACTTC.

This sequence joins TRBV10-3 and TRBJ2-5; D is unresolved. CDR1 is ENHRY and CDR2 is SYGVKD in the germline V gene. V shed 2 bases and J shed 1 base, with 8 bases lying between them. This CDR3 contains 14 residues. The CDR3 DNA is TGTGCCATCAGTGAGGGACGGTCCCAAGAGACCCAGTACTTC. It is translated as CAISEGRSQETQYF.

The chain uses TRBV5-1 and TRBJ1-4; TRBD1 aligns across 8 bases. Germline V lookup: CDR1 SGHRS, CDR2 YFSETQ. The trim removed 7 bases at V and 11 bases at J, leaving 10 bases unmatched. CDR3 length equals 13 residues. As DNA, the CDR3 is TGCGCCAGCGGGGGCGACAGGGGACACAAACTGTTTTTT. Translated: CASGGDRGHKLFF.

The rearrangement links TRBV10-2 to TRBJ1-5, with 7 positions matching TRBD1. Germline V gene sequence: CDR1 WSHSY, CDR2 SAAADI. The ends lost 6 bases at V and 4 bases at J; junction bases unmatched: 12. The CDR3 loop spans 16 amino acids. The CDR3 loop is CASRDRPEGANQPQHF. The CDR3 region has the DNA TGCGCCAGCAGGGACAGGCCGGAAGGGGCAAATCAGCCCCAGCATTTT.

Only a few counts were recorded for this clone. This rearrangement joins TRBV7-9 to TRBJ1-5; D is undetermined. This CDR3 region has 14 residues. Germline CDR1 is SEHNR and CDR2 is FQNEAQ (reference sequence). V lost 0 bases and J lost 2, with 5 bases in between. The CDR3 DNA reads TGTGCCAGCAGCTTAGCAGGCGGCAATCAGCCCCAGCATTTT. Translating gives CASSLAGGNQPQHF.

V is TRBV20-1 and J is TRBJ2-1; D is uncertain. Looked up from germline, CDR1 is DFQATT and CDR2 is SNEGSKA (reference sequence). The CDR3 length is 11 residues. Trimming shortened V by 1 base and J by 8 bases, and 6 bases separated the two germline ends. CDR3 in DNA: TGCAGTGCTAGAGGGCGGCATGAGCAGTTCTTC. It yields the protein CSARGRHEQFF.

The chain carries TRBV7-6 and TRBJ2-7, with unresolved D. CDR1 is SGHVS and CDR2 is FNYEAQ in the germline V gene. The CDR3 is 13 residues long. The V end lost 1 base, the J end lost 6 bases, and 10 bases lay between the germline ends. CDR3 sequence reads: CASSLERTLEQYF. In nucleotides, the CDR3 is TGTGCCAGCAGCTTAGAAAGGACCCTCGAGCAGTACTTC.

This clone has a handful of counts. The V and J genes are TRBV5-1 and TRBJ2-7; possibly TRBD1 for D (6 bases). V lost 4 bases, J lost 4 bases, and 18 bases lay in between. CDR1 and CDR2 from the germline V gene are SGHRS and YFSETQ. This CDR3 is built from 15 residues. The CDR3 reads CASSGDIPRRYEQYF. CDR3 bases: TGCGCCAGCAGCGGGGACATCCCACGCCGTTACGAGCAGTACTTC.

The chain couples TRBV18 to TRBJ2-1; TRBD1 agrees at 8 bases. Germline V gives CDR1 KGHSH, CDR2 LQKENI. The CDR3 is 15 residues long. The V and J ends lost 3 bases and 2 bases, in that order; junction bases with no gene match: 3. DNA of the CDR3: TGTGCCAGCTCACCGGGGACAGGTACCTACAATGAGCAGTTCTTC. Its translation: CASSPGTGTYNEQFF.

This clone appeared a few times. The gene calls are TRBV19 and TRBJ1-2, with unresolved D. V gave up 3 bases and J gave up 2 bases, with 13 bases separating them. Germline CDR1 is LNHDA and CDR2 is SQIVND (reference sequence). The CDR3 contains 15 residues. The CDR3 region has the DNA TGTGCCAGTAGTATGCAAGGACGGAACAACTATGGCTACACCTTC. It codes for CASSMQGRNNYGYTF.

The rearrangement links TRBV20-1 to TRBJ2-3; D gene uncertain. Germline V lookup: CDR1 DFQATT, CDR2 SNEGSKA (reference sequence). The CDR3 sequence is 11 residues long. Trimming shortened V by 4 bases and J by 5 bases, and 7 bases separated the two germline ends. CDR3 in amino acids: CSATWGDTQYF. The CDR3 bases are TGCAGTGCTACCTGGGGAGATACGCAGTATTTT.